The 17 T cell receptor beta chains below all came from one sample that was sequenced in a study of blood T cells in healthy people across ages. Primers used in a second PCR of about 6 to 11 cycles were a sample-barcoded 5' primer and a J-beta primer mix. TCRdb fed the 5' RACE reads into MiXCR, producing one record per CDR3 protein. The sample consists of roughly 680,000 distinct CDR3 sequences, around 50% of them appearing once. Sample: blood. The receptors originated from a woman older than 75 in good health.

With regard to this clonotype: Given a much more abundant clone one base away, this may be a read error. The chain carries TRBV15 and TRBJ2-5; D gene uncertain. The CDR3 is made up of 13 amino acids. Germline assignment: CDR1 LNHNV and CDR2 YYDKDF (reference sequence). CDR3 sequence (DNA): TGTGCCACCAGCAGAGAAGTGGGCTACGAGCAGGACTTC. Protein sequence: CATSREVGYEQDF.

This clonotype turned up a few times. The chain joins TRBV5-8 to TRBJ2-3, with D uncertain. The CDR3 runs 16 residues. CDR1 SGHTS and CDR2 YDEGEE come from the germline V gene. V lost 4 bases to trimming and J lost 3 bases, with 18 bases between them. The CDR3 protein is CASSRKISGATDTQYF. DNA for the CDR3: TGTGCCAGCAGCCGAAAAATATCCGGAGCTACAGATACGCAGTATTTT.

The chain has TRBV24-1 and TRBJ2-3, with D hard to call. V lost 3 bases and J lost 2, with 11 bases in between. Germline V gene lookup returns CDR1 KGHDR and CDR2 SFDVKD. The CDR3 contains 15 residues. The CDR3 region has the DNA TGTGCCACCAGTGATCTTTCACAATTCACAGATACGCAGTATTTT. Its translation: CATSDLSQFTDTQYF.

At least ten counts were recorded for this clonotype. The rearrangement links TRBV29-1 to TRBJ1-2; D call uncertain. The CDR3 totals 12 residues. Trimming stripped 7 bases from V and 3 bases from J, with 12 bases between. Germline loops: CDR1 SQVTM, CDR2 ANQGSEA. The DNA of the CDR3 is TGCAGCGGCGCCGGGAGCGACTATGGCTACACCTTC. Translation gives CSGAGSDYGYTF.

CDR3 nucleotides: TGTGCCACCAGCAGAGAGTGGGTGGGAATCAATCAGCCCCAGCATTTT. Protein: CATSREWVGINQPQHF. This chain links TRBV15 with TRBJ1-5; no clear D. CDR1 is LNHNV and CDR2 is YYDKDF in the germline V gene (reference sequence). The V end was cut by 0 bases, the J end by 3 bases, with 12 bases between. The length of the CDR3 is 16 residues.

The CDR3 loop is CASSTRRGSRETQYF. CDR3 DNA: TGTGCCAGCAGCACTCGGAGAGGGAGCAGGGAGACCCAGTACTTC. The chain carries TRBV27 and TRBJ2-5; maybe TRBD2 (5 bases). V lost 6 bases, J lost 5 bases, and 19 bases lay in between. Germline assignment: CDR1 MNHEY and CDR2 SMNVEV (reference sequence). This CDR3 is built from 15 residues.

The chain is built from TRBV29-1 and TRBJ2-1, with 7 bases lining up with TRBD2. The germline gives CDR1 SQVTM, CDR2 ANQGSEA. CDR3 length equals 12 residues. Germline trimming cut 7 bases from V and 9 bases from J; bases unmatched to any gene: 9. The CDR3: CSAASPSGEQFF. In DNA, the CDR3 is TGCAGCGCCGCCTCCCCTAGCGGTGAGCAGTTCTTC.

Notes on this clonotype: One end of the junction does not line up with germline, which may come from a read error. This chain links TRBV7-2 with TRBJ1-1; a weak D match, TRBD1 (5 bases). CDR3 size: 13 residues. Germline V gene sequence: CDR1 SGHTA, CDR2 FQGNSA. The CDR3 coding sequence is TGTGCCAGCAGCTTGGGGGGGAACGCTGAAGCTTTCTTT. Its translation is CASSLGGNAEAFF.

The chain employs TRBV7-9 and TRBJ2-3; 10 positions match TRBD2. V was clipped by 4 bases and J by 5 bases; unmatched bases: 3. Germline CDR1 reads SEHNR; CDR2 reads FQNEAQ (reference sequence). The CDR3 is 14 amino acids. In DNA, the CDR3 is TGTGCCAGCAGCTGGACTAGCGGAGAAGATACGCAGTATTTT. Protein: CASSWTSGEDTQYF.

This chain joins TRBV7-2 and TRBJ2-1; TRBD2 agrees at 12 bases. This CDR3 spans 14 amino acids. CDR1 and CDR2 (germline): SGHTA, FQGNSA. V lost 6 bases to trimming and J lost 9 bases; unmatched junction nucleotides: 6. The CDR3 bases are TGTGCCAGCAGTTTGTCTAGCGGGAGGGGTGAGCAGTTCTTC. It specifies CASSLSSGRGEQFF.

The chain links TRBV4-1 to TRBJ2-1, with TRBD2 identical over 7 bases. Germline V CDR1 and CDR2: MGHRA, YSYEKL. The CDR3 extends over 17 amino acids. Germline trimming cut 4 bases from V and 7 bases from J; bases unmatched to any gene: 16. The CDR3 protein is CASSRGGLAVLGNEQFF. CDR3 DNA: TGCGCCAGCAGCCGAGGAGGGCTAGCGGTCCTTGGGAATGAGCAGTTCTTC.

This clonotype occurred a few times. The chain combines TRBV5-1 with TRBJ2-3; no definite D call. CDR3 length equals 13 residues. Per germline, CDR1 SGHRS and CDR2 YFSETQ. Trimming stripped 3 bases from V and 5 bases from J, with 10 bases between. In DNA form, the CDR3 reads TGCGCCAGCAGCTGGGATGGGATAGATACGCAGTATTTT. Its translation is CASSWDGIDTQYF.

This clonotype was counted a single time. CDR3 residues: CASNQNFQETQYF. CDR3 coding DNA: TGTGCCAGCAACCAGAATTTCCAAGAGACCCAGTACTTC. The chain links TRBV6-1 to TRBJ2-5; D unresolved. Per the germline V gene, CDR1 is MNHNS and CDR2 is SASEGT. V lost 7 bases and J 1 base, leaving 10 bases between the germline ends. The CDR3 has 13 residues.

The V and J genes are TRBV3-1 and TRBJ2-1, with TRBD2 matching 7 bases. The CDR3 length is 14 residues. Germline CDR1 is LGHDT and CDR2 is YNNKEL (reference sequence). V trimming: 4 bases; J trimming: 8 bases; junction bases outside the gene matches: 8. Written as DNA, the CDR3 is TGTGCCAGCAGCCGGCGGGGGAGCGGGGATGAGCAGTTCTTC. The encoded protein is CASSRRGSGDEQFF.

A word on this clonotype: A much larger clonotype is one base distant, so this may be a read error. The chain uses TRBV7-6 and TRBJ2-1; D may correspond to TRBD1 or TRBD2 (5 bases each). The end of the DNA is better explained by TRBJ2-7, so the J call may be wrong. CDR1 and CDR2 (germline): SGHVS, FNYEAQ. This CDR3 is 16 amino acids long. The CDR3 DNA sequence: TGTGCCAGCAGCTTAGGTGGGGCCACGGGATACAATGAGCAGTACTTC. It yields the protein CASSLGGATGYNEQYF.

This chain joins TRBV19 and TRBJ2-5; TRBD1 agrees at 7 bases. Germline trimming cut 6 bases from V and 4 bases from J; bases unmatched to any gene: 14. CDR3 length: 16 amino acids. Per the germline V gene, CDR1 is LNHDA and CDR2 is SQIVND (reference sequence). CDR3 DNA: TGTGCCAGTAGGGGAGACAGGGACCTAAGGGCAGAGACCCAGTACTTC. It encodes CASRGDRDLRAETQYF.

Note on this clonotype: A read error may be the cause here, since a much bigger clone is one base away. The V gene is TRBV6-5, the J gene TRBJ2-5; no reliable D call. Gene TRBJ2-7 matches the end of the DNA better, so the J call may be wrong. CDR1 and CDR2 from the germline V gene are MNHEY and SVGAGI. The CDR3 extends over 13 amino acids. CDR3 nucleotide sequence: TGTACCAGCAGTAGGGCTCTCGGACACGAGCAGTACTTC. This translates into CTSSRALGHEQYF.